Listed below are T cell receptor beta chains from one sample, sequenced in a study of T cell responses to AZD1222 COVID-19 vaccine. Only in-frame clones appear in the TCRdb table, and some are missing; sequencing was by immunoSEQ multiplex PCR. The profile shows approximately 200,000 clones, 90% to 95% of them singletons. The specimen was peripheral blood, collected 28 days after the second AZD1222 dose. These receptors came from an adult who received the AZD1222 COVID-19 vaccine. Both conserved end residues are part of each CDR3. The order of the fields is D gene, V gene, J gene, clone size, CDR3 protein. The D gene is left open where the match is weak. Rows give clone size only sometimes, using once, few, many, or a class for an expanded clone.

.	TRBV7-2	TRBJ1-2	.	CASSLDQGNYGYTF
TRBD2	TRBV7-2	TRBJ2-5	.	CASSFLTSGETQYF
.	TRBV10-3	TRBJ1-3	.	CAISERYRASGNTIYF
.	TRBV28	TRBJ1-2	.	CASKNVGYTF
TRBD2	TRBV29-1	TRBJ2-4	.	CSVEPLTSAKNIQYF
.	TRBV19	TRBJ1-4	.	CASSIGQGIDEKLFF
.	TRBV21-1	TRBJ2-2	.	CASSNPNTGELFF
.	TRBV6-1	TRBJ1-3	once	CASSEGRSSGNTIYF
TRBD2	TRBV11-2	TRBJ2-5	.	CASSTITGGAETQYF
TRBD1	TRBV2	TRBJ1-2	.	CASSSTGVNYGYTF
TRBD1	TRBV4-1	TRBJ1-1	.	CASSQVRPGTGATEAFF
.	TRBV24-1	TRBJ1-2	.	CATSDRTFNYGYTF
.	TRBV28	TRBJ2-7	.	CASSLPSIYEQYF
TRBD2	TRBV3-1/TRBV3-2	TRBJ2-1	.	CASSQDITGRANNEQFF
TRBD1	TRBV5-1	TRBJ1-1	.	CASRGWDSKNTEAFF
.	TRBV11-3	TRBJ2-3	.	CASSFKRGKSADTQYF